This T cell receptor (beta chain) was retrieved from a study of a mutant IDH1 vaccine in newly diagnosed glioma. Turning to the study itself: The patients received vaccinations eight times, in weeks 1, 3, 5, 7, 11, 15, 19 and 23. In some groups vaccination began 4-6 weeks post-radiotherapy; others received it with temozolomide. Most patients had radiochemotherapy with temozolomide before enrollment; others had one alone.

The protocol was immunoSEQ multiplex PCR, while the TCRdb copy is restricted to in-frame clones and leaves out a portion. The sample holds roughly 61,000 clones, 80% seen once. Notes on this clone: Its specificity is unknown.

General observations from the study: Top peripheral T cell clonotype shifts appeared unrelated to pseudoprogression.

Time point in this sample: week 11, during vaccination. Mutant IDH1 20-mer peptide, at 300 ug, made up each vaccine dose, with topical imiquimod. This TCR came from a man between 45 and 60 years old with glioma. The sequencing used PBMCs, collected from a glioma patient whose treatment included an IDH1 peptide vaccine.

The CDR3 coding sequence is TGCGCCAGCAGCTTATATAGGGGAGCCCCCTACGAGCAGTACTTC. It specifies CASSLYRGAPYEQYF. This chain links TRBV5-1 with TRBJ2-7; D is perhaps TRBD1 or TRBD2 (5 bases each). Germline V lookup: CDR1 SGHRS, CDR2 YFSETQ. V was shortened by 2 bases and J by 2 bases, with 14 bases between the two germline ends. The CDR3 extends over 15 amino acids.